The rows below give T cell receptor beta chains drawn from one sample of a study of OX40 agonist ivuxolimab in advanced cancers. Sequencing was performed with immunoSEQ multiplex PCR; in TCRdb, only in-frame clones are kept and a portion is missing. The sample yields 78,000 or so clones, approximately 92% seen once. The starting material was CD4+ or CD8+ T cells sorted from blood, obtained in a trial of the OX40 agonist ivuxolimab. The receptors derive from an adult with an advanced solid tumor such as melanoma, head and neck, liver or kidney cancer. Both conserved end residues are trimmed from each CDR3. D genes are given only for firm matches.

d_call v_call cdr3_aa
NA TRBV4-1 ASSQGLQETQY
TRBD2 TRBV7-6 ASRVGTSGGTADTQY
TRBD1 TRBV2 ASIVGQGAYNEQF
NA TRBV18 ASSSTPVGAYNEKLF
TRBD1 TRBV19 ASSIPSGDRGNSPLH
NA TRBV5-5 ASSPGRGPYEQY
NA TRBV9 ASSPPRSYEQY
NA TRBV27 ASSMNRVPFNEQF
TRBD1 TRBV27 ATRTGGTEAF
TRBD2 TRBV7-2 ASSPWISGETKETQY
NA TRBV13 ASSPTGTGNTIY
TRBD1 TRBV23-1 ASSHRTGAFYEQY
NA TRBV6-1 ASSESRDKAKY
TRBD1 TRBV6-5 ASSGVRDRTYEQY
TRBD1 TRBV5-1 ASSLETGLRSGANVLT
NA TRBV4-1 ASSPGGSGNTIY
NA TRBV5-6 ASSQRGPGETQY
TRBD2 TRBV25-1 ASSEYMLAGGRDNEQF
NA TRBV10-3 AISDPGVNSPLH
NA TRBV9 ASSGGATNEKLF
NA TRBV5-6 ASSLTEEQY
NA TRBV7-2 ASSLGFTLTDTQY
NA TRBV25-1 ASSEADRLNTEAF
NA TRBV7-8 ASSLGLGSSGNTIY
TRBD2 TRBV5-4 ASSIGGGAYEQY
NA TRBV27 ASSLGQTYEQY
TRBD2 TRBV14 ASSPGLAGAQY
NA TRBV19 ASSIAAWGDNEQF
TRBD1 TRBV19 ASSIKTGWDDQPQH
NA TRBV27 ASRPGEETYNSPLH
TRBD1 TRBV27 ASSVDRGLQETQY
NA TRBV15 ATSRAGMNTEAF
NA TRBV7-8 ASSQTGELF
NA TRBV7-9 ASSFGDSNQPQH
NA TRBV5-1 ASSLVPEEKLF
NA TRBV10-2 ASSESVGIEQY
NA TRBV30 AWSVQAGEPQH
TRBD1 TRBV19 ASSTRQGYGYT
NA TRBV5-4 ASSSQGYTEAF
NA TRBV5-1 ASSLEGNEQF
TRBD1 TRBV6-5 ASRLTGGNTEAF
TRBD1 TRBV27 ASSPPRTGGRTQPQH
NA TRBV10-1 ASSESGYNEQF
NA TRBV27 ASTWGLGTDTQY
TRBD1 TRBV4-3 ASSQDYETGGNGYT
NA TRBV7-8 ASSQHPSASQETQY